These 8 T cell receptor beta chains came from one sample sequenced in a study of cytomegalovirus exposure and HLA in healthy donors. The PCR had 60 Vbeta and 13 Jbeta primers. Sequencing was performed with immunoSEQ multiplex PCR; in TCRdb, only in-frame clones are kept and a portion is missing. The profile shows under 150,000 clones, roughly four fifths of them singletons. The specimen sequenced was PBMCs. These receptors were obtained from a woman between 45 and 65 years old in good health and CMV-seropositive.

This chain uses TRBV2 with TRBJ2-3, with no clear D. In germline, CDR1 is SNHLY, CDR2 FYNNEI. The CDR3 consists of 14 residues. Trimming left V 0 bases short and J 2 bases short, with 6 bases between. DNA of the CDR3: TGTGCCAGCAGTGAAGCATTAGACACAGATACGCAGTATTTT. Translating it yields CASSEALDTDTQYF.

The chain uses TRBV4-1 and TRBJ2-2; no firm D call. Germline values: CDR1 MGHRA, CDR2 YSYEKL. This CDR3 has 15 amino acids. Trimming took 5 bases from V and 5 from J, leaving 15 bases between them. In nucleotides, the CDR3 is TGCGCCAGCAGCTCTAATGGGCTCCAAACCGGGGAGCTGTTTTTT. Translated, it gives CASSSNGLQTGELFF.

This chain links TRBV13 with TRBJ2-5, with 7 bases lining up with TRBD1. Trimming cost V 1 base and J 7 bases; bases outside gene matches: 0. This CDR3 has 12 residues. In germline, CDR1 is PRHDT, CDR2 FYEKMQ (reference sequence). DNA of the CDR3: TGTGCCAGCAGCTTAGACAGGGGGACCCAGTACTTC. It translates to CASSLDRGTQYF.

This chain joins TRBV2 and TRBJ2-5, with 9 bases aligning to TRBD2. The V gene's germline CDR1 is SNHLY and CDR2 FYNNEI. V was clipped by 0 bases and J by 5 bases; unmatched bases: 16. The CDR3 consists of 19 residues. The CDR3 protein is CASSEALGGGAFSEETQYF. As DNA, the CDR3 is TGTGCCAGCAGTGAAGCGCTTGGCGGGGGGGCGTTTTCGGAGGAGACCCAGTACTTC.

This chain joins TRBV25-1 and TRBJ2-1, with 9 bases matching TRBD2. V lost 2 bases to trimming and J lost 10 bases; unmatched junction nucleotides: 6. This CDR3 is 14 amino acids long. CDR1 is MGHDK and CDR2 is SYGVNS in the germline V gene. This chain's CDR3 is CASSEPTGTSEQFF. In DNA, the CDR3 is TGTGCCAGCAGTGAACCTACCGGGACTAGCGAGCAGTTCTTC.

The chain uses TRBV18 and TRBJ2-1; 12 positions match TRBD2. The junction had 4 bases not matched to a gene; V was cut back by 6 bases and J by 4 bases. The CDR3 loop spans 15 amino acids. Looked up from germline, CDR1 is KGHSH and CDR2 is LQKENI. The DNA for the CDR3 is TGTGCCAGCTCCCAAGGACTAGCGGGGTACAATGAGCAGTTCTTC. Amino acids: CASSQGLAGYNEQFF.

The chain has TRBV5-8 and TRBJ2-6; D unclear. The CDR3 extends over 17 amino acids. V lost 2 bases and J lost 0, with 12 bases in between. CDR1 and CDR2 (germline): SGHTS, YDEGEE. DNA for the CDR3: TGTGCCAGCAGCTTAGTCCACGCGATCTCTGGGGCCAACGTCCTGACTTTC. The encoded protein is CASSLVHAISGANVLTF.

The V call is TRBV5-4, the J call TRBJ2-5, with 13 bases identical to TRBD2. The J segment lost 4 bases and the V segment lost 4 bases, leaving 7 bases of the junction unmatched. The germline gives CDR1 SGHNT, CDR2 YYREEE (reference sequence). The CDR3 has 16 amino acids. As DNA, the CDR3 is TGTGCCAGCAGCCGCGGACTAGCGGGGGACCGAGAGACCCAGTACTTC. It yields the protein CASSRGLAGDRETQYF.